This section outlines one T cell receptor (beta chain) sequence together with its context. Its antigen is not yet known. Per-base qualities were not stored, and no clone one base away is much larger. The library was made by the immunoSEQ multiplex PCR assay. A mixture of 60 forward primers for TCR Vbeta segments and 13 reverse primers for TCR Jbeta segments was used in the multiplex PCR. The CDR3 region of rearranged TCR beta genes was amplified from genomic DNA by a multiplex PCR assay. The Illumina HiSeq System was used to sequence the amplified TCR beta libraries as 87-base-pair reads. In the original analysis: Across the 640 or so repertoires, a later analysis counted tens of millions of unique TCR beta chains, some 11 million of which were shared by at least two donors. To remove PCR and sequencing errors, raw reads were error-corrected and collapsed into unique sequences using a nearest-neighbor algorithm that merged closely related sequences. To assign V, D and J gene segments, CDR3 sequences were aligned to IMGT reference sequences. For a sequence to be retained, a match of at least six nucleotides to both a V gene segment and a J gene segment was required. A rearrangement was called productive if the CDR3 had no stop codons and remained in frame with V and J, and every other rearrangement was called non-productive. CDR3 was defined by IMGT convention, running from the second conserved V-encoded cysteine to the conserved J-encoded phenylalanine. The earlier analysis of about 530 of the donors excluded any sequence lacking an unambiguous match to a single V gene segment. An earlier analysis of several hundred of the donors called V segments functional above 56.7% productive rearrangements and segregating when the between-donor standard deviation exceeded 5%. A statistical classification framework was built to diagnose cytomegalovirus status from the catalog of TCR beta chain sequences. A later analysis assigned V and J genes by comparing TCR nucleotide sequences with IMGT/GENE-DB human TR gene sequences. In a later analysis, CDR3 sequences and most-parsimonious VDJ recombination scenarios were assigned using the TCRdist pipeline. A later analysis defined each TCR beta chain by its CDR3 amino acid sequence plus V-gene family, and excluded reads lacking a unique V-gene family. To address suspected cross-contamination and a sequencing artifact, a later analysis removed approximately 590 highly shared, low-generation-probability nucleotide sequences. For each public chain, a later analysis derived a clonal expansion index from normalized ranks of inferred template counts within each repertoire. In a later analysis, generation probabilities were computed using a VDJ recombination model fitted to out-of-frame rearrangements, and the results were checked against IGoR. A later analysis scored TCR-TCR, TCR-HLA and TCR-CMV co-occurrence with hypergeometric tests, applying a repertoire-size bias correction to TCR pairs. To estimate false discovery rates, a later analysis permuted the HLA or CMV assignments 20 times. A later analysis grouped co-occurring TCRs with DBSCAN, adding TCRdist sequence similarity when clustering within HLA-allele-positive subsets. Co-occurrence clustering excluded repertoires with fewer than 30,000 or more than 120,000 public chains, plus five with anomalous nucleotide sharing. TCRdb limited this immuneACCESS table to in-frame rearrangements with V and J called. A share of clones is missing; checked studies link under half to unresolved V genes, and the rest is unexplained. V, J and clone size are those of that table, while D and trimming were read from the DNA. Recorded for this sample are some 180,000 clones; around 85% of them occurred a single time. The ten top clones hold about 2% of the sample.

Germline trimming: 6 bases from V, 4 bases from J; junction bases outside gene matches: 8. Including cysteine and phenylalanine, the CDR3 has 14 amino acids. CDR3 DNA only is kept here, 42 bases in frame from base 1. CDR1 and CDR2, looked up from the germline V gene, are MNHEY and SVGAGI. The cohort was made up of 666 healthy bone marrow donors. Cohort members were all nominally healthy when sampled, although unrecorded immune exposures were likely present. The donor tested CMV seronegative, placing the donor among the 350 or so seronegative members of the cohort. A peripheral blood sample was collected from each donor, and TCR beta sequencing was performed on peripheral blood mononuclear cells. The Qiagen DNeasy Blood Extraction Kit was used to extract genomic DNA from the blood cell samples. The data stem from a study of cytomegalovirus exposure and HLA in healthy donors (dated by TCRdb to 2016 to 2017). About the full investigation: An earlier analysis of under 600 of the donors reported 276 Gb of sequence data and 117 million unique TCR beta sequences from some 180 million T cells. Around 300 gigabases of sequencing data and tens of millions of unique TCR sequences were included in an early release covering around 650 HLA-typed donors. Of the 300 to 400 genotyped donors, about 80% fell in the genetic ancestry cluster associated with self-reported Caucasian donors. The study aimed to test whether signatures of past pathogen exposure could be identified by cataloging public T cell receptors. Using immunosequencing, the study profiled T cell repertoires from 666 subjects and related those repertoires to cytomegalovirus serostatus. A separate validation cohort of 100 to 150 different subjects was used in addition to the roughly 700-subject first cohort. To predict cytomegalovirus infection status, the study combined high-throughput TCR immunosequencing, statistical association of individual TCRs with disease status, and machine learning. A later analysis re-examined previously published TCR beta repertoires from more than 550 donors and added high-resolution HLA genotyping to investigate patterns of TCR occurrence. Rather than using new phenotypic data, the later analysis identified candidate immune exposures from TCR beta sequences and from how often those sequences occurred across donors. An earlier analysis of some 500 of the donors applied high-throughput TCR beta sequencing to assess whether each TCR beta V gene segment acted as functional or pseudogenic. Donor age, sex, ethnicity and CMV serostatus were collected together with the repertoire data. Genome-wide SNP genotypes for about 60% of the 666 donors were used in a later genetic analysis, which treated that subset as a discovery cohort. Every discovery cohort repertoire had been produced on one sequencing platform. HLA typing included class I and class II loci at four-digit resolution. Typing coverage varied by locus: roughly 620-640 donors for A, B, C, DRB1 and DQB1; 522 for DQA1; around 570 for DPA1; roughly 450 for DPB1. About five DR-DQ haplotypes were treated as single units for association and clustering because of strong linkage in the cohort. Across approximately 420 genotyped donors of the cohort, an average of roughly 250,000 unique TCR beta nucleotide sequences per donor were sequenced, and 15% to 20% of those sequences were non-productive.

General conclusions and limits of the study: A later analysis found that TCR association rates varied across HLA loci, with DRB1 alleles showing the most associated TCRs and HLA-C alleles the fewest. Only TCR beta chains were sequenced in this cohort, and the absence of alpha or paired-chain data limited detectable features. The 87-base-pair reads could not distinguish some IMGT-functional V segments, including TRBV6-2 and TRBV6-3, so those segments were excluded. Most TCR sequences were seen in very few donors, while some public TCRs were found in many individuals. Because HLA typing was missing for some donors at each locus, association tests included only the typed subset. In a later analysis, HLA-associated TCR beta chains showed more clonal expansion and lower generation probabilities than non-associated chains that were equally common. A cluster of highly shared sequence variants was judged likely to be a technical artifact of the sequencing pipeline. An association between a missense DCLRE1C variant and V-gene and J-gene trimming of TCR beta chains was found in a later genetic analysis and replicated in an independent cohort. According to a later analysis, most CMV-associated TCR beta chains appeared to be HLA-restricted, and the HLA associations seemed to be driven largely by CMV exposure. A further reported finding was that TCR beta sequences accurately predicted the HLA-A and HLA-B alleles for most subjects in the first cohort. Broadly in line with IMGT annotations, most TCR beta V segments showed up in productive rearrangements about 90% or about 30% of the time in an earlier analysis of about 500 of the donors. At a false discovery rate of 0.05, a later analysis linked 15,000 to 20,000 TCR beta sequences to specific HLA alleles. Linkage disequilibrium might explain the correlated functional status among segregating V segments, but an unknown experimental factor could not be excluded. The authors suggested that the approach could potentially be generalized to other disease states and immunological phenotypes. In vitro tests confirmed that a few of the cytomegalovirus-associated TCR beta chains recognize cytomegalovirus antigens. In a later analysis, several top co-occurrence clusters were reported to appear linked to parvovirus B19, influenza, CMV and Epstein-Barr virus. Seventeen rarely observed V segments, including chromosome 9 orphons, were excluded from the earlier analysis of some 590 of the donors because counts were too low. According to a later genetic analysis, donors in an Asian-associated ancestry cluster had fewer N-insertions in productive TCRs than the approximately 610-donor mean. Immune exposure information for the cohort was limited to CMV serostatus. The study listed 150 to 200 TCR beta chains as associated with cytomegalovirus. Sequencing depth was assumed to be roughly uniform across donors in the presence/absence analyses, though that assumption may not hold. Strong co-occurrence of HLA alleles, especially DR and DQ, made assigning TCR associations to individual alleles difficult. Cytomegalovirus status was reported to be diagnosed by the classifier with high specificity and sensitivity in both the original and validation cohorts.

The sample consisted of PBMCs. Here the chain combines TRBV6-5 and TRBJ1-2; the junction holds 7 bases that match TRBD1. The TCR comes from a male donor in good health and CMV-seronegative. The sequenced DNA is TGTGCCAGCAGCCCGACAGGGTCGAGCTATGGCTACACCTTC. It translates as CASSPTGSSYGYTF.